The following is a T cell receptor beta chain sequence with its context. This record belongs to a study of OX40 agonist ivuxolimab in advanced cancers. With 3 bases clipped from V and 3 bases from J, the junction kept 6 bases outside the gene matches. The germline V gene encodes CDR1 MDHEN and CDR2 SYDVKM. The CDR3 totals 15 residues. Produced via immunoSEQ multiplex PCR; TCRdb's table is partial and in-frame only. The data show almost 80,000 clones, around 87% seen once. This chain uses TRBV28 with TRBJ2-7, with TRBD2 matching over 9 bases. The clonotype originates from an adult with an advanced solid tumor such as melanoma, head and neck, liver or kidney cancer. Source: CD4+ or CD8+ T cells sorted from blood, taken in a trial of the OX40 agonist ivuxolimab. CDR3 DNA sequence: TGTGCCAGCAGTTTTCTTAGCGGGAGATACTACGAGCAGTACTTC. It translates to CASSFLSGRYYEQYF.